This T cell receptor (beta chain) originates from a study of human T cells and chemical hapten exposure. Worth noting for this clonotype: As yet, its antigen is unknown.

General study findings and limits: TCRs whose frequency exceeded 1 in 1000 remained the same following DPC sensitization.

Germline V gene sequence: CDR1 DFQATT, CDR2 SNEGSKA (reference sequence). V was cut by 3 bases and J by 5 bases, with 7 bases left in between. The CDR3 sequence is 11 residues long. TCRdb called the RACE reads again in MiXCR, with one record for every CDR3 protein. Of approximately 370,000 distinct CDR3 sequences in the sample, about 5.4% are singletons; the top ten hold approximately 8.2%. Time point specified: pre-sensitization, week 0. Treatment given: therapeutic diphenylcyclopropenone sensitization with weekly scalp DPC. It was unfractionated whole blood from which total RNA was extracted. This chain joins TRBV20-1 and TRBJ1-1; D gene uncertain. The TCR sequence derives from a woman aged 18 to 35 with alopecia areata. Some clones in this sample may be carry-over from other donors' samples. The material sequenced was whole blood, taken in connection with sensitization to the hapten diphenylcyclopropenone (DPC). This CDR3 reads CSASDGTEAFF. CDR3 sequence (DNA): TGCAGTGCTAGCGACGGAACTGAAGCTTTCTTT.